Each of the 5 T cell receptor beta chains below was sequenced from the same sample in a study of blood T cell repertoires in COVID-19. Clones were read by immunoSEQ multiplex PCR, and TCRdb kept only the in-frame ones, dropping some. The table lists some 95,000 clones, approximately 90% of them singletons. The sample was peripheral blood. Every receptor here comes from a human donor with active COVID-19. The donor label of this sample is uncertain.

This clone was detected a few times. This chain joins TRBV10-3 and TRBJ2-3, with TRBD2 as a possible D gene (6 bases). Germline V gene sequence: CDR1 ENHRY, CDR2 SYGVKD. The germline V and J ends were trimmed by 8 bases and 3 bases, with 15 bases remaining between them. The CDR3 is made up of 14 amino acids. This CDR3 reads CAIPGEEGTDTQYF. The DNA of the CDR3 is TGTGCCATCCCCGGGGAGGAGGGTACAGATACGCAGTATTTT.

CDR3 region: CASSETTVSPNEQFF. CDR3 DNA sequence: TGTGCCAGCAGTGAAACGACAGTTTCCCCCAATGAGCAGTTCTTC. This rearrangement joins TRBV2 to TRBJ2-1; TRBD1 is a possible D gene (5 bases). V lost 2 bases, J lost 6 bases, and 14 bases lay in between. CDR1 and CDR2 (germline): SNHLY, FYNNEI. This CDR3 contains 15 residues.

The rearrangement joins TRBV10-3 to TRBJ2-3, with 14 bases matching TRBD2. After removal of 4 bases from V and 2 bases from J, the junction contained 5 bases not matched to a gene. Germline CDR1 and CDR2: ENHRY and SYGVKD. The CDR3 runs 17 residues. CDR3 in DNA: TGTGCCATCAGTGGGACTAGCGGGGGGCTGTTCACAGATACGCAGTATTTT. Its protein is CAISGTSGGLFTDTQYF.

The rearrangement uses TRBV9 and TRBJ1-6, with TRBD1 identical over 9 bases. This CDR3 comprises 16 residues. Germline values: CDR1 SGDLS, CDR2 YYNGEE. J lost 10 bases, V lost 3 bases, and 11 bases had no gene match. The CDR3 protein is CASSAKPGQGHSPLHF. The CDR3 region has the DNA TGTGCCAGCAGCGCCAAACCGGGACAGGGCCACTCACCCCTCCACTTT.

This clone was observed a handful of times. This sequence joins TRBV6-6 and TRBJ2-4, with 9 bases matching TRBD2. Germline V lookup: CDR1 MNHNY, CDR2 SVGAGI (reference sequence). The CDR3 runs 18 residues. The junction had 12 bases not matched to a gene; V was cut back by 5 bases and J by 1 base. This CDR3 is CASSPSVAGAGAKNIQYF. The CDR3 DNA sequence: TGTGCCAGCAGTCCCTCGGTAGCGGGGGCCGGGGCCAAAAACATTCAGTACTTC.